A selection of T cell receptor beta chains follows, all from one sample in a study of T cells in localized non-small cell lung cancer. Using immunoSEQ multiplex PCR, the repertoire was profiled, and TCRdb retains in-frame clones only, with some absent. Among approximately 72,000 clones listed, roughly 81% were seen once. This specimen consisted of peripheral blood, obtained before any cancer treatment. The receptors shown here come from a female donor of 60 years or more with stage I lung adenocarcinoma. CDR3s include the opening cysteine and the closing phenylalanine or tryptophan. The D gene is left open where the match is weak. Not every row has a clone size; where given, it reads once, few, many or a size class.

length	D	size	J	V	DNA	CDR3
20	-	-	TRBJ1-1	TRBV19	TGTGCCAGTAGCCACTATTCCAGTATCCCAAACAGCCGCATGAACACTGAAGCTTTCTTT	CASSHYSSIPNSRMNTEAFF
13	-	-	TRBJ2-5	TRBV18	TGTGCCAGCTCACCACCGAGCAGGGAGGCCCAGTACTTC	CASSPPSREAQYF
18	-	-	TRBJ1-5	TRBV27	TGTGCCAGCATATTGAAAGGGCAACATACTTATAGCAATCAGCCCCAGCATTTT	CASILKGQHTYSNQPQHF
14	TRBD2	-	TRBJ2-2	TRBV7-3	TGTGCCAGCAGCGGGGGACTAGAGGGCGGGGAGCTGTTTTTT	CASSGGLEGGELFF
16	TRBD1	-	TRBJ1-2	TRBV2	TGTGCCAGCAGTGCGGACAGGGGAGTCTTCCTAGGGGGCTACACCTTC	CASSADRGVFLGGYTF
13	-	-	TRBJ2-1	TRBV6-1	TGTGCCAGCGGACGGGAGACCTACAATGAGCAGTTCTTC	CASGRETYNEQFF
14	-	-	TRBJ1-1	TRBV11-3	TGTGCCAGCAGCTCGCCCGGCGCTGGAGCTGAAGCTTTCTTT	CASSSPGAGAEAFF
13	-	-	TRBJ2-1	TRBV7-9	TGTGCCAGCAGCCTATTGCGGGGTTCAGGGCAGTTCTTC	CASSLLRGSGQFF
13	TRBD2	-	TRBJ2-1	TRBV6-5	TGTGCCAGCCGTTCGGGGGGGTACAATGAGCAGTTCTTC	CASRSGGYNEQFF
13	TRBD1	-	TRBJ2-7	TRBV7-9	TGTGCCAGCAGCTTGGACAGGGGGTCGGCGCAGTACTTC	CASSLDRGSAQYF
14	TRBD2	-	TRBJ2-3	TRBV9	TGTGCCAGCAGCGTATCTAGCGGGAGGAATACGCAGTATTTT	CASSVSSGRNTQYF
15	TRBD1	-	TRBJ1-1	TRBV7-3	TGTGCCAGCAGCGCAAACCGGGACAGGGGGGCCGAGGCTTTCTTT	CASSANRDRGAEAFF
18	TRBD2	-	TRBJ2-3	TRBV4-1	TGCGCCAGCAGCCAAGGGCTGACTAGCGGGGGGACCACAGATACGCAGTATTTT	CASSQGLTSGGTTDTQYF
16	TRBD2	-	TRBJ2-3	TRBV19	TGTGCCAGTAGACCGATAGCGGGGGATATCACAGATACGCAGTATTTT	CASRPIAGDITDTQYF
11	-	-	TRBJ2-7	TRBV7-8	TGTGCCAGCAGCTTCAGCTACGAGCAGTACTTC	CASSFSYEQYF
13	-	-	TRBJ1-1	TRBV25-1	TGTGCCAGCAGTGTCAACGGCCCTACTGAAGCTTTCTTT	CASSVNGPTEAFF
13	-	-	TRBJ2-7	TRBV7-3	TGTGCCAGCAGCTTAATCCAAGGCTACGAGCAGTACTTC	CASSLIQGYEQYF
15	-	-	TRBJ2-7	TRBV4-1	TGCGCCAGCAGCCAAGGAGCCATCAGGGCCCACGAGCAGTACTTC	CASSQGAIRAHEQYF
14	-	-	TRBJ2-7	TRBV7-9	TGTGCCAGCAGCTTAGCGGGGACAACCTACGAGCAGTACTTC	CASSLAGTTYEQYF
13	TRBD1	-	TRBJ1-5	TRBV6-1	TGTGCCAGCAGCCAGAACAGGGGTCAGCCCCAGCATTTT	CASSQNRGQPQHF
16	-	-	TRBJ1-1	TRBV6-6	TGTGCCAGCAGTCCCCCCGCAGGACAGAAGAACACTGAAGCTTTCTTT	CASSPPAGQKNTEAFF
16	TRBD2	-	TRBJ2-3	TRBV7-2	TGTGCCAGCAGCCTGGGACTAGCGGGGGGCACAGATACGCAGTATTTT	CASSLGLAGGTDTQYF
15	-	-	TRBJ2-3	TRBV7-7	TGTGCTAGCAGCTTAGTGGGGCTTCCGGGAGATACGCAGTATTTT	CASSLVGLPGDTQYF
14	-	few	TRBJ1-2	TRBV7-2	TGTGCCAGCAGCCCCAAAGGTGCGGTGGCTGGCTACACCTTC	CASSPKGAVAGYTF
14	-	-	TRBJ2-7	TRBV7-6	TGTGCCAGCAGCCCCACAGGGTATTACGGCGAGCAGTACTTC	CASSPTGYYGEQYF
16	TRBD2	few	TRBJ2-5	TRBV11-2	TGTGCCAGCAGCCGTAGCGGGGGGGCCTCTGGGAGGACCCAGTACTTC	CASSRSGGASGRTQYF
14	TRBD1	-	TRBJ1-1	TRBV5-6	TGTGCCAGCAGCCGACAGGGGGTGAACACTGAAGCTTTCTTT	CASSRQGVNTEAFF
14	-	-	TRBJ2-1	TRBV10-3	TGTGCCATCAGTGGCCAGAGCTCCTACAATGAGCAGTTCTTC	CAISGQSSYNEQFF
13	-	-	TRBJ1-1	TRBV6-1	TGTGCCAGCAGAAACGGGAGAACCACTGAAGCTTTCTTT	CASRNGRTTEAFF
14	-	once	TRBJ1-2	TRBV5-4	TGTGCCAGCAGCTTGGGGGGGCGTGGGTATGGCTACACCTTC	CASSLGGRGYGYTF
16	-	-	TRBJ1-4	TRBV19	TGTGCCAGTGCGAAAGGGGATATTGCAACTAATGAAAAACTGTTTTTT	CASAKGDIATNEKLFF
16	TRBD1	-	TRBJ2-5	TRBV27	TGTGCCAGCAGTTTCTCCGGGACAGTTCGCGGGGAGACCCAGTACTTC	CASSFSGTVRGETQYF
15	TRBD2	-	TRBJ2-1	TRBV5-1	TGCGCCAGCAGCTTTAGCGGGGGGGCCTACAATGAGCAGTTCTTC	CASSFSGGAYNEQFF
18	TRBD2	-	TRBJ2-5	TRBV9	TGTGCCAGCAGCGTAGGATTGGGAGAAGCGGGGGGTCGAGAGACCCAGTACTTC	CASSVGLGEAGGRETQYF
14	-	-	TRBJ2-5	TRBV13	TGTGCCACCTCATCTGCGGGAACAGAAGAGACCCAGTACTTC	CATSSAGTEETQYF
14	-	once	TRBJ2-3	TRBV5-1	TGCGCCAGCAGCTTGTCCCTAGGTGCAGATACGCAGTATTTT	CASSLSLGADTQYF
15	-	-	TRBJ2-1	TRBV5-6	TGTGCCAGCAGCTTGGTCAGGGCCAGGAGCAATGAGCAGTTCTTC	CASSLVRARSNEQFF
15	-	-	TRBJ1-2	TRBV18	TGTGCCAGCTCACCACCCAGCAGGTTTCAAGGGGGCTACACCTTC	CASSPPSRFQGGYTF
13	-	-	TRBJ1-2	TRBV10-3	TGTGCCATCAGTGTTCAGGGCAACTATGGCTACACCTTC	CAISVQGNYGYTF
14	TRBD1	-	TRBJ1-2	TRBV5-6	TGTGCCAGCAGCCGCACCGGGACAGCCTATGGCTACACCTTC	CASSRTGTAYGYTF
13	-	-	TRBJ2-2	TRBV7-2	TGTGCCAGCAGCCAAACTTACAGGACGGAGCTGTTTTTT	CASSQTYRTELFF
12	-	-	TRBJ2-7	TRBV7-9	TGTGCCAGCAGCTCAACAGGGATCGAGCAGTACTTC	CASSSTGIEQYF
15	-	once	TRBJ1-6	TRBV9	TGTGCCAGCAGCGTAGAAGGGGGGCCCCATTCACCCCTCCACTTT	CASSVEGGPHSPLHF
14	TRBD2	-	TRBJ2-7	TRBV10-2	TGCGCCAGCAGTCAGACCGGGACTAGCTACGAGCAGTACTTC	CASSQTGTSYEQYF
14	-	-	TRBJ1-1	TRBV10-1	TGCGCCAGCAGTGATGGAGGGGCGAACACTGAAGCTTTCTTT	CASSDGGANTEAFF
15	TRBD1	few	TRBJ2-7	TRBV6-6	TGTGCCAGCAATCCCGGTGGGACAGGCGTGTACGAGCAGTACTTC	CASNPGGTGVYEQYF
14	-	once	TRBJ2-5	TRBV9	TGTGCCAGCAGCACAAGCTTCAACCAAGAGACCCAGTACTTC	CASSTSFNQETQYF
15	-	once	TRBJ1-4	TRBV7-9	TGTGCCAGCAGCTCGGGCCTCGCGGCTAATGAAAAACTGTTTTTT	CASSSGLAANEKLFF
19	TRBD1	-	TRBJ1-2	TRBV5-6	TGTGCCAGCAGCTTGAGGGCGACAGGGGTAGTGAGCTGCGACTATGGCTACACCTTC	CASSLRATGVVSCDYGYTF
15	-	-	TRBJ2-5	TRBV2	TGTGCCAGCAGTGAAACCCAGCTCCTAAGCGAGACCCAGTACTTC	CASSETQLLSETQYF
18	-	-	TRBJ2-7	TRBV4-1	TGCGCCAGCAGCCAGGCCGGGCTCGGGGGGCGAGGAACCTACGAGCAGTACTTC	CASSQAGLGGRGTYEQYF
14	TRBD1	-	TRBJ1-1	TRBV27	TGTGCCAGCCCTCTCAAGGGGGCCGGCACTGAAGCTTTCTTT	CASPLKGAGTEAFF
11	-	-	TRBJ2-1	TRBV5-1	TGCGCCAGCAGCTTGGAGGGCTCACAGTTCTTC	CASSLEGSQFF
15	-	-	TRBJ2-1	TRBV7-8	TGTGCCAGCAGCTTAGTAGGGGGGCCTTACAATGAGCAGTTCTTC	CASSLVGGPYNEQFF
16	-	once	TRBJ2-2	TRBV5-1	TGCGCCAGCAGCTTGGAGTTCAGAACCAACACCGGGGAGCTGTTTTTT	CASSLEFRTNTGELFF
15	-	-	TRBJ2-1	TRBV13	TGTGCCAGCAGCTTCCGACAGGAGAGGCTCAATGAGCAGTTCTTC	CASSFRQERLNEQFF
14	TRBD1	-	TRBJ1-5	TRBV7-9	TGTGCCAGCAGCCATACAGGGGATAATCAGCCCCAGCATTTT	CASSHTGDNQPQHF
12	-	-	TRBJ1-5	TRBV19	TGTGCCACCACCCAGGGACATCAGCCCCAGCATTTT	CATTQGHQPQHF